A single T cell receptor beta chain is shown here with its context. No antigen is known for it. Together with a sample-barcoded 5' primer, a J-beta primer mix was included in a second PCR lasting about 6 to 11 cycles. TCRdb processed the 5' RACE reads anew with MiXCR; each CDR3 protein has one entry. This sample carries hundreds of thousands of distinct CDR3 sequences, about 43% of them seen once, and the ten largest clones take around 32%. Trimming took off 0 bases at V and 5 bases at J, with 9 bases between the two ends. From germline, CDR1 is MGHRA and CDR2 YSYEKL. This CDR3 region has 14 residues. The sample is drawn from a study of blood T cells in healthy people across ages. General study points: Aged donors had fewer naive CD4+ cells and lower diversity than long-lived donors.

The TCR was taken from a man older than 75 in good health. Material: blood. V gene TRBV4-1 combines with J gene TRBJ2-3, with a tentative D call TRBD2 (6 bases). DNA of the CDR3: TGCGCCAGCAGCCAAGACCGGAGGGTAGATACGCAGTATTTT. Its translation: CASSQDRRVDTQYF.